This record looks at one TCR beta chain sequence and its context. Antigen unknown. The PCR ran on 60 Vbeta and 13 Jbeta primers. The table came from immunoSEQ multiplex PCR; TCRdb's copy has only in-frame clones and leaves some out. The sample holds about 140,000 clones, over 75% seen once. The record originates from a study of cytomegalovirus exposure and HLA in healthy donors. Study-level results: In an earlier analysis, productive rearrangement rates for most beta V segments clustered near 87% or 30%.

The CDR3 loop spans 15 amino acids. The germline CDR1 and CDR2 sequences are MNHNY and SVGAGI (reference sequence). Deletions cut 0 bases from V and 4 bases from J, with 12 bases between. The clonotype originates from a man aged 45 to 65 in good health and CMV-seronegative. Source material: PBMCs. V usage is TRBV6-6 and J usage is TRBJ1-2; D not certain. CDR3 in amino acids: CASSYSRVQAYGYTF. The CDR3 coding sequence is TGTGCCAGCAGTTACTCGAGGGTCCAGGCCTATGGCTACACCTTC.